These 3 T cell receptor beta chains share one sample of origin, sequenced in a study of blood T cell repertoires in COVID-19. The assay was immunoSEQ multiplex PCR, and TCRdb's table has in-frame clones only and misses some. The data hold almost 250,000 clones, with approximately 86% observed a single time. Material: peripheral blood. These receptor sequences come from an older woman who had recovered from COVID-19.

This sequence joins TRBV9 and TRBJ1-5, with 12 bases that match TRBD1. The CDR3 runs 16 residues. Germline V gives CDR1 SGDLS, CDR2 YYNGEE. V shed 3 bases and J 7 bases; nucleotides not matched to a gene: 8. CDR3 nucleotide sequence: TGTGCCAGCAGCGGAGGGCCGGGACAGGGGGCCCAGCCCCAGCATTTT. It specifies CASSGGPGQGAQPQHF.

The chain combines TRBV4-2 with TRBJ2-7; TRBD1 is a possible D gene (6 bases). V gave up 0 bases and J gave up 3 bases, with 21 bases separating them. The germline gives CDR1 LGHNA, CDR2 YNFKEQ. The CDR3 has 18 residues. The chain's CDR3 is CASSQEGTGGRGGYEQYF. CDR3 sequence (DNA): TGTGCCAGCAGCCAAGAGGGAACAGGCGGCAGGGGCGGCTACGAGCAGTACTTC.

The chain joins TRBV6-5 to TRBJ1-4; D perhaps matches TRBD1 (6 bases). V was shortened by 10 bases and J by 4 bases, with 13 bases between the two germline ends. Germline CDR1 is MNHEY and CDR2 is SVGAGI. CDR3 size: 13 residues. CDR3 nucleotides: TGTGCCACCGGACAGACCCTTAATGAAAAACTGTTTTTT. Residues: CATGQTLNEKLFF.